This T cell receptor (beta chain) appears in the sequencing data of a study of T cells expressing NK-cell markers (dated by TCRdb to 2019 to 2021). Context from the whole study: Three sorted T-cell subsets (CD3+CD56+NKG2C+, CD3+CD56+NKG2C- and CD3+CD56-NKG2C+) from fewer than 10 donors had their TCR beta-chain repertoires profiled. The study sequenced eight donors, all healthy volunteers chosen at random: three men and five women. Among the eight sequenced donors, seven were HCMV-seropositive and one was HCMV-seronegative. The libraries were sequenced on Illumina HiSeq 2000/2500, MiSeq or NextSeq, producing 2 x 150 bp reads. The study at large found these results: In a handful of donors, the dominant CD3+CD56+NKG2C+ clonotypes were among the top 10 CD8+ clonotypes and accounted for roughly 1.0-7.0% of CD8+ T cells. Those dominant clonotypes were again the most abundant among CD3+CD56-NKG2C+ cells in several donors, at roughly 25-65%. Whether the expanded NKG2C-expressing T cell clones were specific for HCMV antigens remained unclear.

Regarding this clonotype: Its antigen has not been determined.

To determine HCMV serostatus, a commercial ELISA kit was used to detect HCMV-specific IgG in serum. Ficoll density gradient centrifugation was used to isolate peripheral blood mononuclear cells from blood. Reads for this sample came from an Illumina HiSeq 2000. 5'RACE template switching, by which a universal primer site and unique molecular identifiers were added, was used to make TCR beta cDNA libraries. Priming for cDNA synthesis came from the TCR beta constant segment, and two successive PCR amplification steps followed. On the authors' methods: MIGEC was used to demultiplex reads and group the reads by UMI, and MiTCR was used to assemble and quantify clonotypes. To exclude erroneous sequences, any TCR cDNA sequence not supported by at least two reads was discarded. Downstream repertoire analysis used the tcR package, and clonotypes were matched across fractions by CDR3 nucleotide sequence plus V segment. VDJmatch was used to annotate antigen specificity against VDJdb, with one amino acid substitution allowed in CDR3. After the reads were reprocessed by TCRdb, one entry was made per CDR3 protein sequence, with no DNA. TCRdb's processing, not the study's, gives the V and J calls here. The table for this sample shows 500,000 to 600,000 distinct CDR3 sequences. 3.5% to 4.5% of the sample belongs to the ten largest clones.

The CDR3 covers 16 residues, taking in both the cysteine and the phenylalanine. The DNA sequence is not available. The germline V gene (reference sequence) sets CDR1 to DFQATT and CDR2 to SNEGSKA. Sequenced material: blood T cells: a sorted CD56 or NKG2C T cell subset, CD4+ or CD8+ T cells, or bulk PBMC T cells (not recorded which). This TCR derives from a man between 18 and 29 years old in good health. Donor details come from another sample of the same person, matched by shared clones. This receptor chain uses TRBV20-1 and TRBJ2-7; TCRdb gives TRBD2 as the D gene, but with no DNA this cannot be confirmed. CDR3 region: CSARDLGLAGTYEQYF.